This T cell receptor (beta chain) was observed in a study of blood T cells in healthy people across ages. This clonotype has a handful of counts. CDR1 is LGHDT and CDR2 is YNNKEL in the germline V gene (reference sequence). The CDR3 totals 16 residues. Deletions cut 1 base from V and 0 bases from J, with 10 bases between. Through a sample-barcoded 5' primer and a J-beta primer mix, a second PCR was run for roughly 6 to 12 cycles. Each CDR3 protein gets one entry after TCRdb re-called the 5' RACE reads with MiXCR. The sample shows 700,000 or so distinct CDR3 sequences, 22% of them seen only once. This receptor was taken from a man in his sixties or seventies in good health. What was sequenced was blood. The V call is TRBV3-1, the J call TRBJ1-5; no clear D gene. CDR3 nucleotide sequence: TGTGCCAGCAGCCAAGGGGCATATTATAGCAATCAGCCCCAGCATTTT. Amino acid sequence: CASSQGAYYSNQPQHF. Full variable domain (outside the CDR3, taken from reference TRBV3-1 and TRBJ1-5): DTAVSQTPKYLVTQMGNDKSIKCEQNLGHDTMYWYKQDSKKFLKIMFSYNNKELIINETVPNRFSPKSPDKAHLNLHINSLELGDSAVYFCASSQGAYYSNQPQHFGDGTRLSIL.